This T cell receptor beta chain was found in a study of shared clonotypes between healthy human individuals. Whole-study findings and limits: Naive subsets generally had larger estimated richness than memory subsets. Represented genetic and exposure-history diversity was restricted by having few donors.

CDR3 length: 18 amino acids. V was clipped by 2 bases and J by 7 bases; unmatched bases: 13. The germline V gene has CDR1 SEHNR and CDR2 FQNEAQ (reference sequence). Generated by immunoSEQ multiplex PCR, the TCRdb table keeps only in-frame clones and is missing some. This sample has about 680,000 clones, with about 90% found just once. Naivety among CD8 cells was defined by CD45RO negativity and positive CCR7 selection, thereby excluding terminally differentiated effector memory CD45RA+ cells. On this clone itself: The antigen remains undetermined.

The chain combines TRBV7-9 with TRBJ2-2; 10 bases map to TRBD2. Sequencing was done on a sample of naive CD8+ T cells sorted from blood. The TCR was taken from a man aged 25-40 years in good health. In DNA, the CDR3 is TGTGCCAGCAGCTTATTCCCTCTAGCGGGAGAAAAGGTCGGGGAGCTGTTTTTT. It codes for CASSLFPLAGEKVGELFF.